One and the same sample provided the 4 T cell receptor beta chains below, sequenced in a study of memory CD4+ T cells and cytomegalovirus serostatus (dated by TCRdb to the late 2010s). A FACSAria II was used to sort memory CD4+ T cells, defined as single viable CD3+CD4+CD8-CD45RO+ cells. The library came from the immunoSEQ multiplex PCR assay. TCRdb's version of the immuneACCESS table is confined to in-frame rearrangements and falls short of the full clone set. An unresolved V gene accounts for under half of the shortfall where checked; the remainder is of unknown origin. The sample table holds 45,000 to 50,000 clones, of which 78% were seen once. The top ten clonotypes cover 0.7% to 0.8% of the sample. The sequenced sample consisted of memory CD4+ T cells from blood. These receptors were taken from an adult in good health and CMV-seronegative.

The CDR3 is CAWKRTATNEKLFF. CDR3 sequence (DNA): TGTGCCTGGAAGCGGACAGCAACTAATGAAAAACTGTTTTTT. V is TRBV30 and J is TRBJ1-4; D is possibly TRBD1 (6 bases). Germline loops: CDR1 GTSNPN, CDR2 SVGIG (reference sequence). Between the trimmed V and J ends, which lost 4 bases and 0 bases, there was a span of 9 bases. CDR3 size: 14 residues.

This clone was observed a single time. CDR3 loop: CASSWGTGSSGANVLTF. The CDR3 region has the DNA TGTGCCAGCAGCTGGGGGACAGGGAGCTCTGGGGCCAACGTCCTGACTTTC. The chain employs TRBV5-6 and TRBJ2-6, with 9 bases that match TRBD1. This CDR3 is 17 amino acids long. V lost 3 bases and J lost 0; bases outside the gene matches: 4. Germline CDR1 is SGHDT and CDR2 is YYEEEE.

The CDR3 sequence: CASSYSQGSETQYF. The CDR3 DNA follows: TGTGCCAGCAGTTACTCACAGGGGTCCGAGACCCAGTACTTC. This chain uses TRBV6-5 with TRBJ2-5; 7 nucleotides align to TRBD1. CDR1 is MNHEY, CDR2 SVGAGI, per germline. The CDR3 is made up of 14 amino acids. The junction had 3 bases not matched to a gene; V was cut back by 0 bases and J by 5 bases.

This chain joins TRBV28 and TRBJ1-5; D might be TRBD1 (5 bases). Germline V gene lookup returns CDR1 MDHEN and CDR2 SYDVKM. The CDR3 totals 15 residues. V was trimmed by 6 bases and J by 11 bases, leaving 23 bases between them. The CDR3 DNA sequence: TGTGCCAGCAGCAACAGAGGGACCTCCGGATGGGCCCAGCATTTT. Translated: CASSNRGTSGWAQHF.